Below, 29 T cell receptor beta chains from the same sample are listed, as sequenced in a study of blood T cell repertoires in COVID-19. Some clones are missing from TCRdb's copy, which holds only in-frame ones; the method was immunoSEQ multiplex PCR. The data contain approximately 250,000 clones, approximately 89% of them singletons. Sample: peripheral blood. Receptors originate from a woman between 65 and 79 years old with COVID-19, enrolled during active disease.

CDR3 amino acids: CASSPYTGDQPQHF. The CDR3 DNA is TGTGCCAGCTCACCATATACAGGGGATCAGCCCCAGCATTTT. The V and J genes are TRBV18 and TRBJ1-5, with 7 bases identical to TRBD1. The CDR3 is 14 residues long. Germline V gives CDR1 KGHSH, CDR2 LQKENI. The V gene end was trimmed by 2 bases and the J gene end by 5 bases; junction bases not matched to a gene: 3.

The chain couples TRBV7-2 to TRBJ2-1; 7 bases map to TRBD2. The germline V gene encodes CDR1 SGHTA and CDR2 FQGNSA. The CDR3 runs 15 residues. V trimming: 2 bases; J trimming: 7 bases; junction bases outside the gene matches: 8. The CDR3 spells CASSLSSGPWNEQFF. The DNA for the CDR3 is TGTGCCAGCAGCTTATCTAGCGGCCCTTGGAATGAGCAGTTCTTC.

The J gene is TRBJ2-1, the V gene TRBV5-1; TRBD2 aligns across 7 bases. The germline CDR1 and CDR2 sequences are SGHRS and YFSETQ. CDR3 length: 15 amino acids. Trimming cost V 0 bases and J 4 bases; bases outside gene matches: 4. The CDR3 sequence: CASSLETSRYNEQFF. In nucleotides, the CDR3 is TGCGCCAGCAGCTTGGAGACTAGCCGATACAATGAGCAGTTCTTC.

This chain joins TRBV7-9 and TRBJ2-3, with a tentative D call TRBD2 (6 bases). V gave up 2 bases and J gave up 3 bases, with 18 bases separating them. This CDR3 is built from 17 residues. The germline V gene encodes CDR1 SEHNR and CDR2 FQNEAQ (reference sequence). This CDR3 reads CASSLFAGGSSTDTQYF. For the CDR3, the DNA is TGTGCCAGCAGCTTATTCGCTGGGGGGTCTTCAACAGATACGCAGTATTTT.

In its sample, this clone was seen once. V and J are TRBV5-1 and TRBJ2-3, with 10 nucleotides matching TRBD1. Trimming at V came to 4 bases and at J to 4 bases, leaving 18 bases not matched to a gene. CDR1 SGHRS and CDR2 YFSETQ come from the germline V gene. CDR3 length: 19 amino acids. The DNA for the CDR3 is TGCGCCAGCAGCGGGACAGGGGTAGGCAGGGGTCACGCTCCAGATACGCAGTATTTT. Its translation: CASSGTGVGRGHAPDTQYF.

The V call is TRBV7-2, the J call TRBJ2-7; 8 nucleotides line up with TRBD1. The V segment lost 1 base and the J segment 7 bases; nucleotides outside the gene matches: 6. CDR1 and CDR2 (germline): SGHTA, FQGNSA. The CDR3 totals 14 residues. The CDR3 reads CASSLETGDGEQYF. The CDR3 DNA is TGTGCCAGCAGCTTAGAGACAGGGGACGGAGAGCAGTACTTC.

The CDR3 here is CASSVQGMTEAFF. In DNA, the CDR3 is TGTGCCAGCAGTGTGCAGGGAATGACTGAAGCTTTCTTT. The chain combines TRBV2 with TRBJ1-1; tentatively, D is TRBD1 (5 bases). Germline V lookup: CDR1 SNHLY, CDR2 FYNNEI. V was shortened by 4 bases and J by 5 bases, with 11 bases between the two germline ends. This CDR3 is 13 amino acids long.

CDR3 DNA: TGCGCCAGTTCATCGCAGAGGGAAAACATTCAGTACTTC. Its protein product is CASSSQRENIQYF. The chain joins TRBV4-1 to TRBJ2-4, with a possible D match to TRBD2 (5 bases). Germline CDR1 MGHRA, CDR2 YSYEKL. The V end lost 9 bases, the J end lost 5 bases, and 14 bases lay between the germline ends. The CDR3 consists of 13 residues.

The chain joins TRBV6-2 or TRBV6-3 to TRBJ2-7; D unresolved. The germline V and J ends were trimmed by 0 bases and 4 bases, with 7 bases remaining between them. Germline V lookup: CDR1 MNHEY, CDR2 SVGEGT. The CDR3 extends over 13 amino acids. The CDR3 DNA is TGTGCCAGCAGTTACTCGAAACAGTACGAGCAGTACTTC. Translating it yields CASSYSKQYEQYF.

The genes are TRBV9 and TRBJ2-6; 10 nucleotides line up with TRBD1. There are 18 residues in the CDR3. Unmatched junction bases numbered 7, after V lost 4 bases and J lost 0 bases. Per the germline V gene, CDR1 is SGDLS and CDR2 is YYNGEE. CDR3 DNA: TGTGCCAGCAGCCCATGGGACAGGGGAAGCTCTGGGGCCAACGTCCTGACTTTC. Residues: CASSPWDRGSSGANVLTF.

This rearrangement joins TRBV28 to TRBJ2-7, with 9 nucleotides matching TRBD1. V was pared by 4 bases and J by 3 bases, with 7 bases of the junction left unmatched. CDR3 length: 15 residues. From germline, CDR1 is MDHEN and CDR2 SYDVKM. This chain's CDR3 is CASSWPGQGYYEQYF. The CDR3 DNA reads TGTGCCAGCAGTTGGCCGGGACAGGGTTACTACGAGCAGTACTTC.

V and J are TRBV7-2 and TRBJ1-2, with TRBD1 matching over 8 bases. The CDR3 runs 14 residues. Unmatched junction bases numbered 2, after V lost 1 base and J lost 4 bases. Per the germline V gene, CDR1 is SGHTA and CDR2 is FQGNSA. CDR3 sequence reads: CASSLGQGSYGYTF. In DNA, the CDR3 is TGTGCCAGCAGCTTAGGACAGGGGAGCTATGGCTACACCTTC.

The V call is TRBV27, the J call TRBJ2-1, with 11 positions matching TRBD2. V was pared by 6 bases and J by 6 bases, with 10 bases of the junction left unmatched. In germline, CDR1 is MNHEY, CDR2 SMNVEV (reference sequence). The CDR3 extends over 16 amino acids. The chain's CDR3 is CASRKPGLAVGNEQFF. The CDR3 DNA is TGTGCCAGCAGAAAACCGGGACTAGCGGTCGGCAATGAGCAGTTCTTC.

This chain uses TRBV7-2 with TRBJ2-7; TRBD1 agrees at 7 bases. This CDR3 is 16 amino acids long. The V segment lost 2 bases and the J segment 0 bases; nucleotides outside the gene matches: 7. CDR1 is SGHTA, CDR2 FQGNSA, per germline. The CDR3 protein is CASSLSGTASSYEQYF. For the CDR3, the DNA is TGTGCCAGCAGCTTAAGTGGGACAGCAAGCTCCTACGAGCAGTACTTC. Filled out from reference TRBV7-2 and TRBJ2-7, the complete variable domain reads GAGVSQSPSNKVTEKGKDVELRCDPISGHTALYWYRQSLGQGLEFLIYFQGNSAPDKSGLPSDRFSAERTGGSVSTLTIQRTQQEDSAVYLCASSLSGTASSYEQYFGPGTRLTVT.

The chain couples TRBV14 to TRBJ1-3, with D possibly being TRBD1 (6 bases). This CDR3 is 17 amino acids long. Looked up from germline, CDR1 is SGHDN and CDR2 is FVKESK. V was shortened by 1 base and J by 0 bases, with 13 bases between the two germline ends. The CDR3 nucleotides read TGTGCCAGCAGCCAAGCCGGGACAAGGGGCTCTGGAAACACCATATATTTT. It specifies CASSQAGTRGSGNTIYF.

The rearrangement uses TRBV11-2 and TRBJ2-3; D perhaps matches TRBD1 (6 bases). CDR1 and CDR2 (germline): SGHAT, FQNNGV. The V end lost 7 bases, the J end lost 2 bases, and 10 bases lay between the germline ends. There are 13 residues in the CDR3. CDR3 DNA: TGTGCCAGCAACCCGGGACACACAGATACGCAGTATTTT. Translation gives CASNPGHTDTQYF.

J is TRBJ1-5 and V is TRBV18; 7 positions agree with TRBD1. Germline V gene sequence: CDR1 KGHSH, CDR2 LQKENI. The CDR3 is made up of 15 amino acids. Trimming at V came to 5 bases and at J to 2 bases, leaving 6 bases not matched to a gene. CDR3: CASSFIGQGNQPQHF. The CDR3 DNA is TGTGCCAGCTCATTCATAGGACAGGGCAATCAGCCCCAGCATTTT. Variable domain in full (rest from reference TRBV18 and TRBJ1-5): NAGVMQNPRHLVRRRGQEARLRCSPMKGHSHVYWYRQLPEEGLKFMVYLQKENIIDESGMPKERFSAEFPKEGPSILRIQQVVRGDSAAYFCASSFIGQGNQPQHFGDGTRLSIL.

This chain uses TRBV20-1 with TRBJ2-7; D perhaps matches TRBD1 (5 bases). The V gene's germline CDR1 is DFQATT and CDR2 SNEGSKA (reference sequence). Between the trimmed V and J ends, which lost 6 bases and 6 bases, there was a span of 12 bases. This CDR3 has 11 residues. The CDR3 region has the DNA TGCAGTGCCCCCGCTAGGGGCGAGCAGTACTTC. Translated: CSAPARGEQYF.

This chain uses TRBV9 with TRBJ2-3, with TRBD2 identical over 8 bases. This CDR3 spans 17 amino acids. V trimming: 1 base; J trimming: 2 bases; junction bases outside the gene matches: 9. Germline CDR1 and CDR2: SGDLS and YYNGEE. The CDR3 sequence: CASSVSSGWGTTDTQYF. The CDR3 DNA reads TGTGCCAGCAGCGTATCTAGCGGGTGGGGGACCACAGATACGCAGTATTTT.

This chain uses TRBV18 with TRBJ2-5; perhaps TRBD1 as D (5 bases). Germline lookup yields CDR1 KGHSH and CDR2 LQKENI. V shed 2 bases and J shed 2 bases, with 6 bases lying between them. The CDR3 runs 13 residues. CDR3 DNA sequence: TGTGCCAGCTCACCAAACAGGCAAGAGACCCAGTACTTC. Translation: CASSPNRQETQYF.

This rearrangement joins TRBV15 to TRBJ2-7, with 8 nucleotides matching TRBD1. The length of the CDR3 is 16 residues. V shed 4 bases and J 2 bases; nucleotides not matched to a gene: 10. Germline-derived CDR1 and CDR2 are LNHNV and YYDKDF (reference sequence). Here the CDR3 DNA reads TGTGCCACCAGCACCATACTCGACAGGGGAACCTACGAGCAGTACTTC. This sequence encodes CATSTILDRGTYEQYF.

The chain combines TRBV3-1 (or the pseudogene TRBV3-2) with TRBJ2-2; D perhaps matches TRBD2 (5 bases). Germline V CDR1 and CDR2: LGHDT, YNNKEL (reference sequence). The CDR3 runs to 14 residues. Trimming pared 4 bases from V and 4 bases from J, leaving 10 bases between. The DNA for the CDR3 is TGTGCCAGCAGCCCTCCGGGAACCACCGGGGAGCTGTTTTTT. Its translation: CASSPPGTTGELFF.

J is TRBJ2-3 and V is TRBV27, with TRBD2 identical over 8 bases. Germline assignment: CDR1 MNHEY and CDR2 SMNVEV (reference sequence). With 5 bases clipped from V and 1 base from J, the junction kept 5 bases outside the gene matches. The CDR3 extends over 15 amino acids. DNA of the CDR3: TGTGCCAGCAGTCAAGCGGGAGTTGGCACAGATACGCAGTATTTT. Its protein product is CASSQAGVGTDTQYF.

The rearrangement uses TRBV5-6 and TRBJ1-6, with a weak D call TRBD1 (5 bases). There are 15 residues in the CDR3. Trimming removed 4 bases from V and 3 bases from J, with 11 bases in between. CDR1 SGHDT and CDR2 YYEEEE come from the germline V gene. In DNA, the CDR3 is TGTGCCAGCAGCACCTTCAGGGACTATAATTCACCCCTCCACTTT. Encoded protein: CASSTFRDYNSPLHF.

The chain couples TRBV9 to TRBJ1-1, with D possibly matching TRBD1 (5 bases). CDR3 length: 13 residues. V lost 5 bases to trimming and J lost 2 bases, with 10 bases between them. CDR1 SGDLS and CDR2 YYNGEE come from the germline V gene. The CDR3 protein is CASRETANTEAFF. CDR3 coding DNA: TGTGCCAGCAGGGAGACAGCTAACACTGAAGCTTTCTTT.

This clone was counted only a few times. This chain uses TRBV2 with TRBJ1-1; D unresolved. The CDR3 loop spans 13 amino acids. In germline, CDR1 is SNHLY, CDR2 FYNNEI. V lost 6 bases and J 1 base, leaving 9 bases between the germline ends. Written as DNA, the CDR3 is TGTGCCAGCAGCCCCGGGAGGAACACTGAAGCTTTCTTT. Its translation: CASSPGRNTEAFF.

The chain joins TRBV19 to TRBJ2-5, with 8 positions matching TRBD1. With V trimmed by 4 bases and J by 4 bases, 11 bases remained unmatched. CDR1 and CDR2 (germline): LNHDA, SQIVND (reference sequence). The CDR3 has 16 residues. The CDR3 reads CASSSWPGQGVETQYF. The CDR3 DNA follows: TGTGCCAGTAGTAGTTGGCCCGGACAGGGCGTAGAGACCCAGTACTTC. Using reference TRBV19 and TRBJ2-5 for the parts outside the CDR3, the full variable domain is DGGITQSPKYLFRKEGQNVTLSCEQNLNHDAMYWYRQDPGQGLRLIYYSQIVNDFQKGDIAEGYSVSREKKESFPLTVTSAQKNPTAFYLCASSSWPGQGVETQYFGPGTRLLVL.

J is TRBJ2-3 and V is TRBV11-2; TRBD2 aligns across 10 bases. The trim removed 2 bases at V and 5 bases at J, leaving 10 bases unmatched. Germline V gives CDR1 SGHAT, CDR2 FQNNGV. The CDR3 is made up of 17 amino acids. CDR3 DNA sequence: TGTGCCAGCAGCTTATTATATCCTAGCGGGAGTATAGATACGCAGTATTTT. This encodes CASSLLYPSGSIDTQYF.

The rearrangement uses TRBV19 and TRBJ1-1; perhaps TRBD1 as D (6 bases). CDR3 size: 14 residues. V dropped 3 bases and J dropped 3 bases, with 11 bases sitting between them. Per the germline V gene, CDR1 is LNHDA and CDR2 is SQIVND (reference sequence). CDR3 nucleotides: TGTGCCAGTAGTATGGTTCCAGGGGACACTGAAGCTTTCTTT. This sequence encodes CASSMVPGDTEAFF.